These T cell receptor beta chains were read from a single sample in a study of cytomegalovirus exposure and HLA in healthy donors. TCRdb's copy holds only in-frame clones and misses some; the assay was immunoSEQ multiplex PCR. This repertoire includes 70,000 to 75,000 clones. Sample: PBMCs. The receptors were sampled from a female donor in good health and CMV-seropositive. Each CDR3 is given with its conserved first and last residue. D genes are given only for firm matches.

>14|TRBJ2-5|TRBV6-6|.
TGTGCGGTCCGGAGGCAGGCAAGACAAGAGACCCAGTACTTC
CAVRRQARQETQYF
>15|TRBJ2-1|TRBV15|TRBD1
TGTGCCACCAGCAGAGAGGGGACAGGCGACAATGAGCAGTTCTTC
CATSREGTGDNEQFF
>15|TRBJ1-1|TRBV19|.
TGTGCCAGTAGTATGGGGCAGTTAGTAAACACTGAAGCTTTCTTT
CASSMGQLVNTEAFF
>11|TRBJ2-7|TRBV28|.
TGTGCCAGCAGTACACCGTACGAGCAGTACTTC
CASSTPYEQYF
>15|TRBJ1-1|TRBV11-2|.
TGTGCCAGCAGCTTAGTTCGGGGAACCAACACTGAAGCTTTCTTT
CASSLVRGTNTEAFF
>15|TRBJ2-1|TRBV29-1|TRBD2
TGCAGCGTTGAAGTAACCCGGCTAGCGGGAGTGGGGCAGTTCTTC
CSVEVTRLAGVGQFF
>14|TRBJ1-2|TRBV4-1|.
TGCGCCAGCAGCAGTAAAAGCGGTAACTATGGCTACACCTTC
CASSSKSGNYGYTF
>13|TRBJ2-7|TRBV18|.
TGTGCCAGCTCACCACCGGACAGCTACGAGCAGTACTTC
CASSPPDSYEQYF
>17|TRBJ2-2|TRBV7-2|TRBD2
TGTGCCAGCAGCTCCTCCCTGCGGGAGGGCCGCACCGGGGAGCTGTTTTTT
CASSSSLREGRTGELFF
>15|TRBJ1-2|TRBV7-9|TRBD1
TGTGCCAGCAGCCTAGGACAGGGAACTAACTATGGCTACACCTTC
CASSLGQGTNYGYTF
>13|TRBJ2-3|TRBV6-5|.
TGTGCCAGCAGCCGGGGATTCACAGATACGCAGTATTTT
CASSRGFTDTQYF
>15|TRBJ1-5|TRBV4-1|.
TGCGCCAGCAGCCAAGGCGGTAATAGCAATCAGCCCCAGCATTTT
CASSQGGNSNQPQHF
>16|TRBJ2-7|TRBV5-1|TRBD1
TGCGCCAGCAGCCCCGGGACAGGGGGCCCGGGCTACGAGCAGTACTTC
CASSPGTGGPGYEQYF
>13|TRBJ1-3|TRBV6-5|.
TGTGCCAGCAGTTCGGGGGCTGGAAACACCATATATTTT
CASSSGAGNTIYF
>17|TRBJ2-1|TRBV14|TRBD2
TGTGCCAGCAGCCAAGATCTGGGAGGGGCTAAGGGGAATGAGCAGTTCTTC
CASSQDLGGAKGNEQFF
>17|TRBJ2-6|TRBV19|TRBD2
TGTGCCAGTATGAGGACTAGAGATGGCTCTGGGGCCAACGTCCTGACTTTC
CASMRTRDGSGANVLTF